A single sample is the source of the 29 T cell receptor beta chains below, sequenced in a study of blood T cell repertoires in COVID-19. The protocol was immunoSEQ multiplex PCR, while the TCRdb copy is restricted to in-frame clones and leaves out a portion. The sample holds about 140,000 clones; 65% to 90% are singletons and the top ten take around 8.2%. Sequencing was carried out using peripheral blood. Receptors originate from a human donor in a cohort sampled during active COVID-19.

This clone appeared a single time. The CDR3: CASSQIGGGEGVGKLFF. CDR3 in DNA: TGCGCCAGCAGCCAGATCGGCGGCGGGGAGGGGGTAGGGAAACTGTTTTTT. The chain couples TRBV4-3 to TRBJ1-4, with a possible D match to TRBD1 (6 bases). V lost 3 bases, J lost 11 bases, and 25 bases lay in between. The CDR3 is made up of 17 amino acids. CDR1 is LGHNA, CDR2 YSLEER, per germline.

The CDR3 nucleotides are TGCGCCAGCAGTCAGCTCAGGGGGTCTGGGGCCAACGTCCTGACTTTC. Amino acids: CASSQLRGSGANVLTF. The chain uses TRBV23-1 and TRBJ2-6; 7 bases are shared with TRBD1. Being an ORF, TRBV23-1 has a function that is uncertain. The CDR3 has 16 residues. J gave up 1 base and V 3 bases, and 3 bases lay outside the gene matches.

CDR3 region: CASSSGQGFFYEQYF. The CDR3 DNA is TGTGCCAGCAGCTCGGGACAGGGGTTTTTCTACGAGCAGTACTTC. The rearrangement uses TRBV7-9 and TRBJ2-7, with TRBD1 matching over 10 bases. V lost 4 bases and J lost 3; bases outside the gene matches: 6. The CDR3 is 15 amino acids. CDR1 and CDR2 from the germline V gene are SEHNR and FQNEAQ (reference sequence).

The chain employs TRBV7-6 and TRBJ2-7, with D possibly matching TRBD1 (7 bases). The CDR3 contains 17 residues. Germline CDR1 is SGHVS and CDR2 is FNYEAQ. V was cut by 1 base and J by 6 bases, with 22 bases left in between. Here the CDR3 reads CASSLVGGVTGTGEQYF. CDR3 bases: TGTGCCAGCAGCTTAGTGGGGGGTGTGACAGGGACTGGCGAGCAGTACTTC.

The V gene is TRBV6-5, the J gene TRBJ2-7; D not certain. This CDR3 spans 14 amino acids. Trimming left V 2 bases short and J 1 base short, with 9 bases between. CDR1 MNHEY and CDR2 SVGAGI come from the germline V gene. CDR3 bases: TGTGCCAGCAGTTACGATGGGCTATCCTACGAGCAGTACTTC. This sequence encodes CASSYDGLSYEQYF.

This clone has only a few counts. The V gene is TRBV28, the J gene TRBJ2-2, with 7 bases that match TRBD1. The CDR3 is 16 residues long. V shed 8 bases, J shed 0 bases, and the junction held 9 bases outside the gene matches. Looked up from germline, CDR1 is MDHEN and CDR2 is SYDVKM. Written as DNA, the CDR3 is TGTGCCAGCCCCCCTGCCGGGACAGCGAACACCGGGGAGCTGTTTTTT. It codes for CASPPAGTANTGELFF. Full variable domain (rest looked up from reference TRBV28 and TRBJ2-2): DVKVTQSSRYLVKRTGEKVFLECVQDMDHENMFWYRQDPGLGLRLIYFSYDVKMKEKGDIPEGYSVSREKKERFSLILESASTNQTSMYLCASPPAGTANTGELFFGEGSRLTVL.

The gene calls are TRBV7-2 and TRBJ1-5; no reliable D call. The CDR3 sequence is 13 residues long. The germline CDR1 and CDR2 sequences are SGHTA and FQGNSA. V was trimmed by 1 base and J by 4 bases, leaving 5 bases between them. The CDR3 reads CASSLGQNQPQHF. The DNA of the CDR3 is TGTGCCAGCAGCTTAGGTCAAAATCAGCCCCAGCATTTT. Supplemented by reference TRBV7-2 and TRBJ1-5, the full variable domain reads GAGVSQSPSNKVTEKGKDVELRCDPISGHTALYWYRQSLGQGLEFLIYFQGNSAPDKSGLPSDRFSAERTGGSVSTLTIQRTQQEDSAVYLCASSLGQNQPQHFGDGTRLSIL.

This sequence joins TRBV7-2 and TRBJ2-7; TRBD1 aligns across 8 bases. After removal of 8 bases from V and 4 bases from J, the junction contained 4 bases not matched to a gene. Per the germline V gene, CDR1 is SGHTA and CDR2 is FQGNSA. The CDR3 covers 12 residues. The CDR3 coding sequence is TGTGCCAGCGCGGACAGGGCTTACGAGCAGTACTTC. Its protein is CASADRAYEQYF.

This chain uses TRBV12-3 or TRBV12-4 with TRBJ2-1; tentative D call: TRBD2 (7 bases). The V gene lost 6 bases and the J gene lost 12 bases, with 18 bases spanning the gap. The CDR3 extends over 13 amino acids. This CDR3 is CASRDPGGRVQFF. CDR3 bases: TGTGCCAGCAGGGATCCCGGGGGGCGAGTGCAGTTCTTC.

This clone was seen ten or more times. The chain joins TRBV28 to TRBJ2-5, with TRBD2 identical over 8 bases. From germline, CDR1 is MDHEN and CDR2 SYDVKM. V gave up 5 bases and J gave up 1 base; unmatched junction bases: 6. The CDR3 consists of 15 residues. The CDR3 region has the DNA TGTGCCAGCAGTCGCCCAGGGACTAGCCAAGAGACCCAGTACTTC. Its protein product is CASSRPGTSQETQYF.

The rearrangement uses TRBV3-1 (or the pseudogene TRBV3-2) and TRBJ2-5, with 11 nucleotides matching TRBD2. With 0 bases clipped from V and 7 bases from J, the junction kept 19 bases outside the gene matches. The germline V gene encodes CDR1 LGHDT and CDR2 YNNKEL (reference sequence). This CDR3 comprises 20 residues. The CDR3 region is CASSQELPTSGIVRGGTQYF. CDR3 sequence (DNA): TGTGCCAGCAGCCAAGAACTCCCGACTAGCGGGATCGTAAGGGGAGGGACCCAGTACTTC.

This clone came up once. V and J are TRBV24-1 and TRBJ2-1; D perhaps matches TRBD2 (6 bases). Germline V gene data show CDR1 as KGHDR and CDR2 as SFDVKD. V dropped 5 bases and J dropped 6 bases, with 16 bases sitting between them. The CDR3 contains 15 residues. The CDR3, as DNA: TGTGCCACCAGTGGAACCAGCGGGTCCCTCAATGAGCAGTTCTTC. Translated, it gives CATSGTSGSLNEQFF.

This clone was counted a few times. The chain recombines TRBV19 with TRBJ2-5; 9 bases are a match to TRBD2. Trimming at V came to 5 bases and at J to 5 bases, leaving 12 bases not matched to a gene. The CDR3 extends over 16 amino acids. Germline V gene sequence: CDR1 LNHDA, CDR2 SQIVND (reference sequence). In DNA form, the CDR3 reads TGTGCCAGTAGTTCCCGCCGGGCAGCGGGAGGTGAGACCCAGTACTTC. It yields the protein CASSSRRAAGGETQYF.

This clone was seen only once. V usage is TRBV5-1 and J usage is TRBJ1-1, with D hard to call. The V and J ends lost 5 bases and 1 base respectively, with 12 bases between them. The V gene's germline CDR1 is SGHRS and CDR2 YFSETQ. This CDR3 spans 14 amino acids. The CDR3 coding sequence is TGCGCCAGCAGTTACTTAGATCCGAACACTGAAGCTTTCTTT. This codes for CASSYLDPNTEAFF.

This chain joins TRBV5-1 and TRBJ2-7, with 8 bases aligning to TRBD1. The CDR3 length is 15 residues. Germline V gives CDR1 SGHRS, CDR2 YFSETQ. V was pared by 5 bases and J by 0 bases, with 7 bases of the junction left unmatched. The CDR3 region is CASRPGGRSSYEQYF. CDR3 sequence (DNA): TGCGCCAGCAGGCCAGGGGGCCGTAGCTCCTACGAGCAGTACTTC.

The gene calls are TRBV5-4 and TRBJ2-1, with 9 bases lining up with TRBD2. Per germline, CDR1 SGHNT and CDR2 YYREEE (reference sequence). The J segment lost 4 bases and the V segment lost 0 bases, leaving 5 bases of the junction unmatched. This CDR3 spans 16 amino acids. CDR3 in DNA: TGTGCCAGCAGCTTGGGTTGGACTAGCGAATACAATGAGCAGTTCTTC. This sequence encodes CASSLGWTSEYNEQFF.

V and J are TRBV5-6 and TRBJ2-1; no clear D. Trimming took 0 bases from V and 2 from J, leaving 3 bases between them. Looked up from germline, CDR1 is SGHDT and CDR2 is YYEEEE. This CDR3 spans 13 amino acids. This CDR3 is CASSLDTYNEQFF. The CDR3 nucleotides are TGTGCCAGCAGCTTGGACACCTACAATGAGCAGTTCTTC.

The genes are TRBV7-2 and TRBJ1-3; D gene uncertain. The CDR3 contains 16 residues. Trimming took off 0 bases at V and 0 bases at J, with 9 bases between the two ends. Germline V gene data show CDR1 as SGHTA and CDR2 as FQGNSA. CDR3 DNA sequence: TGTGCCAGCAGCTTAGCGGAGACGGTCTCTGGAAACACCATATATTTT. Amino acid sequence: CASSLAETVSGNTIYF.

The chain combines TRBV28 with TRBJ1-4; 7 nucleotides agree with TRBD1. Unmatched junction bases numbered 8, after V lost 10 bases and J lost 0 bases. The CDR3 covers 15 residues. The germline V gene encodes CDR1 MDHEN and CDR2 SYDVKM. The CDR3: CAIATGIATNEKLFF. The DNA of the CDR3 is TGTGCCATCGCGACAGGGATTGCAACTAATGAAAAACTGTTTTTT.

This chain uses TRBV28 with TRBJ2-7; D is unresolved. The CDR3 loop spans 11 amino acids. Per the germline V gene, CDR1 is MDHEN and CDR2 is SYDVKM. Trimming pared 3 bases from V and 3 bases from J, leaving 3 bases between. The CDR3 nucleotides are TGTGCCAGCAGTTTTCGCTACGAGCAGTACTTC. This gives the protein CASSFRYEQYF. Variable domain in full (rest from reference TRBV28 and TRBJ2-7): DVKVTQSSRYLVKRTGEKVFLECVQDMDHENMFWYRQDPGLGLRLIYFSYDVKMKEKGDIPEGYSVSREKKERFSLILESASTNQTSMYLCASSFRYEQYFGPGTRLTVT.

V is TRBV27 and J is TRBJ2-7; TRBD1 agrees at 7 bases. Germline lookup yields CDR1 MNHEY and CDR2 SMNVEV (reference sequence). V lost 0 bases, J lost 5 bases, and 7 bases stayed unmatched. This CDR3 has 15 residues. The CDR3 DNA sequence: TGTGCCAGCAGTTTATCGTTAGGGGGCGCCGACGAGCAGTACTTC. This sequence encodes CASSLSLGGADEQYF.

The chain couples TRBV7-2 to TRBJ1-5; D is perhaps TRBD1 (6 bases). CDR1 and CDR2 (germline): SGHTA, FQGNSA. The CDR3 extends over 16 amino acids. The V gene lost 4 bases and the J gene lost 4 bases, with 17 bases spanning the gap. The DNA for the CDR3 is TGTGCCAGCAGCTCGACCGCGGGGGGCGTGAATCAGCCCCAGCATTTT. It specifies CASSSTAGGVNQPQHF.

This sequence joins TRBV18 and TRBJ2-7; 7 bases fit TRBD1. Germline V lookup: CDR1 KGHSH, CDR2 LQKENI. The CDR3 sequence is 15 residues long. J gave up 1 base and V 1 base, and 4 bases lay outside the gene matches. The CDR3 region has the DNA TGTGCCAGCTCACCACAGGGGGCTCCATCCTACGAGCAGTACTTC. It yields the protein CASSPQGAPSYEQYF.

This chain joins TRBV11-2 and TRBJ2-7; 7 bases align to TRBD2. V lost 0 bases to trimming and J lost 1 base; unmatched junction nucleotides: 6. Germline V gene data show CDR1 as SGHAT and CDR2 as FQNNGV. There are 16 residues in the CDR3. This chain's CDR3 is CASSLDAGDLSYEQYF. The CDR3 DNA follows: TGTGCCAGCAGCTTAGATGCGGGGGACCTATCCTACGAGCAGTACTTC.

This clone was seen only once. The V gene is TRBV28, the J gene TRBJ1-2; a weak D match, TRBD1 (5 bases). Between the trimmed V and J ends, which lost 4 bases and 7 bases, there was a span of 19 bases. CDR3 length equals 15 residues. Germline V gene data show CDR1 as MDHEN and CDR2 as SYDVKM. The CDR3, as DNA: TGTGCCAGCAGTTCAGGGCCTCAGGGAAGAGGTGGCTACACCTTC. Protein sequence: CASSSGPQGRGGYTF.

This chain joins TRBV7-2 and TRBJ1-1; D gene unclear. There are 12 residues in the CDR3. Germline V gene lookup returns CDR1 SGHTA and CDR2 FQGNSA. V dropped 5 bases and J dropped 2 bases, with 6 bases sitting between them. This CDR3 is CASSTGNTEAFF. The CDR3 nucleotides read TGTGCCAGCAGCACGGGAAACACTGAAGCTTTCTTT.

The genes are TRBV6-6 and TRBJ1-4; 9 nucleotides line up with TRBD1. J gave up 8 bases and V 6 bases, and 25 bases lay outside the gene matches. Germline values: CDR1 MNHNY, CDR2 SVGAGI (reference sequence). There are 20 residues in the CDR3. For the CDR3, the DNA is TGTGCCAGCAGCTTACGTAGTCCGGGACAGGGTCTGGGCGGGAGGGAAAAACTGTTTTTT. Amino acid sequence: CASSLRSPGQGLGGREKLFF.

This chain uses TRBV28 with TRBJ2-7; 10 bases fit TRBD1. Germline V CDR1 and CDR2: MDHEN, SYDVKM. The J segment lost 5 bases and the V segment lost 3 bases, leaving 7 bases of the junction unmatched. The CDR3 is 15 residues long. The chain's CDR3 is CASSFPRDRGHEQYF. CDR3 in DNA: TGTGCCAGCAGTTTCCCCCGGGACAGGGGTCACGAGCAGTACTTC.

The CDR3 coding sequence is TGCGCCAGCAGCCCCGGACCCACAGGGGGCGGCCAGCCCCAGCATTTT. Its translation is CASSPGPTGGGQPQHF. This chain joins TRBV5-1 and TRBJ1-5, with 9 bases matching TRBD1. Germline V gene sequence: CDR1 SGHRS, CDR2 YFSETQ. V lost 4 bases to trimming and J lost 7 bases; unmatched junction nucleotides: 12. The CDR3 totals 16 residues.